This entry describes one T cell receptor beta chain. Its specificity is not known. The record originates from a study of T cell responses to AZD1222 COVID-19 vaccine. Overall study context: Pooled samples include second doses given at about 4 or 12 weeks.

Assay: immunoSEQ multiplex PCR; the TCRdb copy retains only in-frame clones and omits some. The sample yields 75,000 to 100,000 clones, 88% seen once. Findings and caveats of the study: Sampling captured repertoires only after the peak T cell response.

V was trimmed by 2 bases and J by 6 bases, leaving 5 bases between them. Per germline, CDR1 MDHEN and CDR2 SYDVKM. This CDR3 is built from 12 residues. The sample here was peripheral blood, taken on day 0 of AZD1222 vaccination. The sequence was collected from an adult in good health. This rearrangement joins TRBV28 to TRBJ1-5; D is unresolved. The CDR3 sequence: CASSLGGQPQHF. DNA for the CDR3: TGTGCCAGCAGTTTAGGTGGTCAGCCCCAGCATTTT.